This is a list of T cell receptor beta chains from one sample in a study of technical replicates of blood from a handful of donors. Profiled with immunoSEQ multiplex PCR; TCRdb holds only in-frame clones, not every one. The table has tens of thousands of clones, approximately 92% seen once. The sequenced sample was T cells isolated from PBMCs. These receptors all stem from a human donor in good health. CDR3s include the opening cysteine and the closing phenylalanine or tryptophan. The D gene is left open where the match is weak. Expanded clones are given a class, and other clones once, few, many or no size at all.

clone_size	v_call	j_call	d_call	cdr3_length	cdr3_nt	cdr3_aa
-	TRBV7-2	TRBJ2-3	-	13	TGTGCCAGCAGCCAGGGGCAGGGTGATACGCAGTATTTT	CASSQGQGDTQYF
-	TRBV7-2	TRBJ1-4	TRBD1	15	TGTGCCAGCAGCTTGACAGGGGGCAATAATGAAAAACTGTTTTTT	CASSLTGGNNEKLFF
-	TRBV6-5	TRBJ2-3	TRBD1	13	TGTGCCAGCCACAGGGGGGGCACAGATACGCAGTATTTT	CASHRGGTDTQYF
once	TRBV7-2	TRBJ2-7	TRBD2	14	TGTGCCAGCAGCTCCGGACTAGCGGGTTTCGAGCAGTACTTC	CASSSGLAGFEQYF
-	TRBV11-2	TRBJ1-1	-	15	TGTGCCAGCAGCTTAGTCGTTTCGGGGAGCACTGAAGCTTTCTTT	CASSLVVSGSTEAFF
-	TRBV11-3	TRBJ2-2	-	15	TGTGCCAGCAGCTTAGGGACAAGTAACACCGGGGAGCTGTTTTTT	CASSLGTSNTGELFF
few	TRBV19	TRBJ2-1	-	14	TGTGCCAGTAGAAGGCTATTTGAAGGGGGTGAGCAGTTCTTC	CASRRLFEGGEQFF
few	TRBV2	TRBJ1-1	-	13	TGTGCCAGCAGTGGACGGGAGAACACTGAAGCTTTCTTT	CASSGRENTEAFF
-	TRBV11-2	TRBJ2-2	-	13	TGTGCCAGCAGCTTAGTTGGGCCCGGGGAGCTGTTTTTT	CASSLVGPGELFF
-	TRBV6-6	TRBJ2-6	-	15	TGTGCCAGCAGTCAGGCGGGATCTGGGGCCAACGTCCTGACTTTC	CASSQAGSGANVLTF
-	TRBV2	TRBJ1-1	-	14	TGTGCCAGCAAGGTGGGGGCCATGAACACTGAAGCTTTCTTT	CASKVGAMNTEAFF
-	TRBV19	TRBJ1-1	-	15	TGTGCCAGTAGGTTTAAATGGCCCGCGAACACTGAAGCTTTCTTT	CASRFKWPANTEAFF
-	TRBV30	TRBJ1-4	-	11	TGTGCCTGGATGGGAGGCGAAAAACTGTTTTTT	CAWMGGEKLFF
-	TRBV28	TRBJ2-7	-	12	TGTGCCAGCAGTACCTACAGGGACGAGCAGTACTTC	CASSTYRDEQYF
-	TRBV27	TRBJ1-5	TRBD1	17	TGTGCCAGCAGTAGTCCCGGGACAGGAAAACTTCAGCAGCCCCAGCATTTT	CASSSPGTGKLQQPQHF
-	TRBV7-2	TRBJ2-7	TRBD1	15	TGTGCCAGCAGCAGGGACAGGGGAGTTATCTACGAGCAGTACTTC	CASSRDRGVIYEQYF
-	TRBV19	TRBJ2-1	TRBD1	14	TGTGCCAGTAAAGGACAGGGAAGTTACAATGAGCAGTTCTTC	CASKGQGSYNEQFF
once	TRBV28	TRBJ1-2	TRBD1	14	TGTGCCAGCAGTTTGGCAGGGGGAATGGAGGGCTACACCTTC	CASSLAGGMEGYTF
-	TRBV9	TRBJ2-1	TRBD2	14	TGTGCCAGCAGCGCTAGCGGGGTCTACAATGAGCAGTTCTTC	CASSASGVYNEQFF
-	TRBV5-6	TRBJ2-7	TRBD1	14	TGTGCCAGCAGCCTACAGGGGGGAGGCTACGAGCAGTACTTC	CASSLQGGGYEQYF
once	TRBV4-3	TRBJ2-1	-	16	TGCGCCAGCAGCCAAGTTATGACGGGAGTCGGAAATGAGCAGTTCTTC	CASSQVMTGVGNEQFF
once	TRBV19	TRBJ2-5	TRBD1	15	TGTGCCAGTAGTATCGGGACAGGATTAAGAGAGACCCAGTACTTC	CASSIGTGLRETQYF
-	TRBV6-4	TRBJ2-3	-	13	TGTGCCAGCAGTGACTCTAACACAGATACGCAGTATTTT	CASSDSNTDTQYF
once	TRBV4-3	TRBJ2-2	TRBD1	16	TGCGCCAGCAGCCGGGGGACAGGGGCGAATACCGGGGAGCTGTTTTTT	CASSRGTGANTGELFF
-	TRBV7-2	TRBJ1-1	TRBD1	15	TGTGCCAGCAGCTTCGGAGGGGGCCGGAACACTGAAGCTTTCTTT	CASSFGGGRNTEAFF
-	TRBV7-9	TRBJ1-5	-	13	TGTGCCAGCAGCTATAGGGAGGCTCAGCCCCAGCATTTT	CASSYREAQPQHF
-	TRBV9	TRBJ2-7	TRBD1	14	TGTGCCAGCAGCGTAGGGGGACAGGGGTACGAGCAGTACTTC	CASSVGGQGYEQYF
few	TRBV29-1	TRBJ1-1	-	11	TGCAGCGTTGAAGTTCTCACTGAAGCTTTCTTT	CSVEVLTEAFF
-	TRBV19	TRBJ1-1	-	14	TGTGCCAGTAGTGTAGGACAACTGAACACTGAAGCTTTCTTT	CASSVGQLNTEAFF
few	TRBV2	TRBJ1-4	TRBD1	15	TGTGCCAGCAGTGAACCGGGACAGCAAGATGAAAAACTGTTTTTT	CASSEPGQQDEKLFF
-	TRBV6-5	TRBJ2-7	-	11	TGTGCCAGCAGCCAAATCGGCGAGCAGTACTTC	CASSQIGEQYF
-	TRBV12-5	TRBJ1-5	-	14	TGTGCTAGTGGTAGGGGGGGCCGGAATCAGCCCCAGCATTTT	CASGRGGRNQPQHF
once	TRBV6-5	TRBJ2-7	TRBD1	16	TGTGCCAGCAGTTACTCGAGTGGACAGGAGAGCTACGAGCAGTACTTC	CASSYSSGQESYEQYF
-	TRBV14	TRBJ1-2	-	16	TGTGCCAGCAGCCCCGGGTTAGGGGTACAGGGTGGTGGCTACACCTTC	CASSPGLGVQGGGYTF
-	TRBV9	TRBJ2-3	-	15	TGTGCCAGCACGGGAAGCGGGTCATACACAGATACGCAGTATTTT	CASTGSGSYTDTQYF
few	TRBV7-3	TRBJ2-2	TRBD1	15	TGTGCCAGCAGCCCGACAGGGCATAACACCGGGGAGCTGTTTTTT	CASSPTGHNTGELFF
-	TRBV7-3	TRBJ1-3	-	17	TGTGCCAGCAGCTTATCGGGAAGGCCCGGCTCTGGAAACACCATATATTTT	CASSLSGRPGSGNTIYF
-	TRBV5-1	TRBJ2-7	TRBD1	14	TGCGCCAGCAGCACGAAACAGGGGGTCTACGAGCAGTACTTC	CASSTKQGVYEQYF
-	TRBV27	TRBJ1-1	-	15	TGTGCCAGCAGTTCTGGGGCTACGGTGAACACTGAAGCTTTCTTT	CASSSGATVNTEAFF
-	TRBV5-1	TRBJ2-7	TRBD2	13	TGCGCCAGCAGCTGGGGACTAGCGGACGAGCAGTACTTC	CASSWGLADEQYF
-	TRBV14	TRBJ1-2	-	11	TGTGCCAGCAGCCAAGGAGGTGGCTACACCTTC	CASSQGGGYTF
-	TRBV5-1	TRBJ1-4	-	14	TGCGCCAGCAGCGCCCGACAAGGGGATGAAAAACTGTTTTTT	CASSARQGDEKLFF
once	TRBV28	TRBJ1-2	-	13	TGTGCCAGCAGGCGGCAGGGAGGCTATGGCTACACCTTC	CASRRQGGYGYTF
-	TRBV7-7	TRBJ2-3	-	14	TGTGCCAGCAGCTTAGACAGAAGCACAGATACGCAGTATTTT	CASSLDRSTDTQYF
once	TRBV5-1	TRBJ1-1	-	13	TGCGCCAGCAGCTTGTTGGGAGTTGCGGAAGCTTTCTTT	CASSLLGVAEAFF
-	TRBV30	TRBJ2-7	TRBD1	15	TGTGCCTGGAGTTCCCTCGGGACAGGTACCTACGAGCAGTACTTC	CAWSSLGTGTYEQYF
-	TRBV29-1	TRBJ2-1	TRBD2	14	TGCAGCGTTGGACTAGCGGGAGCGTGGAGTGAGCAGTTCTTC	CSVGLAGAWSEQFF
-	TRBV6-1	TRBJ1-4	-	14	TGTGCCAGCAGTGACCGGGGTCCTAATGAAAAACTGTTTTTT	CASSDRGPNEKLFF
-	TRBV19	TRBJ2-7	TRBD1	15	TGTGCCAGTAGTGCCGGAGGACAGGGCCACTACGAGCAGTACTTC	CASSAGGQGHYEQYF
-	TRBV6-6	TRBJ2-5	TRBD1	14	TGTGCCAGCAGGGGGGACAGTCGTGTGGAGACCCAGTACTTC	CASRGDSRVETQYF
-	TRBV30	TRBJ1-1	TRBD1	10	TGTGCCTGGTTGGGACAGGGGGCTTTCTTT	CAWLGQGAFF
-	TRBV28	TRBJ1-1	-	15	TGTGCCAGCAGTTTATCCCGAGGGTGGAACACTGAAGCTTTCTTT	CASSLSRGWNTEAFF
-	TRBV6-1	TRBJ1-2	TRBD1	16	TGTGCCAGCAGTGACCCGGGACAGGGATTTTCCTATGGCTACACCTTC	CASSDPGQGFSYGYTF